Reported below is one T cell receptor (beta chain). What it binds is not known. Germline values: CDR1 SGDLS, CDR2 YYNGEE. The ends lost 2 bases at V and 0 bases at J; junction bases unmatched: 2. This CDR3 is 14 amino acids long. The sample comes from a study of cytomegalovirus exposure and HLA in healthy donors. Study-level background: Earlier, roughly 180 million T cells were analyzed, and 95 million to 140 million unique TCR beta sequences were found among them. Study-level results: HLA allele associations emerged for under 20,000 TCR beta sequences in a later analysis, at 0.05 false discovery rate. The study flagged around 150 TCR beta chains as cytomegalovirus-associated. In an earlier analysis, productive rearrangement rates for most beta V segments clustered near 87% or 30%.

The PCR was carried out with 60 Vbeta primers and 13 Jbeta primers. Repertoires were generated with immunoSEQ multiplex PCR, while TCRdb's copy carries only in-frame clones and drops some. The sample lists roughly 120,000 clones, about 80% occurring once. The specimen was PBMCs. The TCR was taken from a human donor in good health. This chain connects TRBV9 to TRBJ2-7, with 7 bases identical to TRBD1. CDR3 coding DNA: TGTGCCAGCAGCGTGGACAGGAGCTCCTACGAGCAGTACTTC. Encoded protein: CASSVDRSSYEQYF.